Listed below are T cell receptor beta chains from one sample, sequenced in a study of cytomegalovirus exposure and HLA in healthy donors. Only in-frame clones appear in the TCRdb table, and some are missing; sequencing was by immunoSEQ multiplex PCR. The table includes about 150,000 clones, over 55% detected once. The sequenced sample was PBMCs. These receptors were taken from a man aged 35 to 55 in good health and CMV-seronegative. The CDR3 runs from the conserved cysteine through the conserved F or W. Fields, in order: CDR3 length, clone size, J gene, V gene, D gene, CDR3 protein, CDR3 DNA. D genes are given only for firm matches. Rows give clone size only sometimes, using once, few, many, or a class for an expanded clone.

>17|NA|TRBJ2-6|TRBV15|TRBD1
CATSRGDSDSGANVLTF
TGTGCCACCAGCAGAGGGGACAGTGACTCTGGGGCCAACGTCCTGACTTTC
>14|once|TRBJ1-1|TRBV9|TRBD1
CASSVAGQTTEAFF
TGTGCCAGCAGCGTAGCGGGACAGACCACTGAAGCTTTCTTT
>14|few|TRBJ1-1|TRBV6-5|NA
CASSLTTPNTEAFF
TGTGCCAGCAGTTTAACGACACCGAACACTGAAGCTTTCTTT
>13|NA|TRBJ2-1|TRBV28|TRBD2
CATFEGLAGTQFF
TGTGCCACGTTCGAGGGACTAGCGGGAACGCAGTTCTTC
>13|NA|TRBJ2-3|TRBV2|NA
CASRRTRSDTQYF
TGTGCCAGCAGACGAACTAGGAGCGATACGCAGTATTTT
>13|NA|TRBJ1-1|TRBV7-8|NA
CASSQLRNTEAFF
TGTGCCAGCAGCCAACTGAGGAACACTGAAGCTTTCTTT
>14|NA|TRBJ2-1|TRBV19|TRBD2
CASSIPGLVYEQFF
TGTGCCAGTAGTATCCCGGGACTAGTCTATGAGCAGTTCTTC
>15|NA|TRBJ1-2|TRBV4-2|NA
CASSQDVRQDYGYTF
TGTGCCAGCAGCCAAGATGTTAGACAGGACTATGGCTACACCTTC
>17|few|TRBJ1-6|TRBV15|NA
CATSRDRSRSYNSPLHF
TGTGCCACCAGCAGAGATCGGTCTCGCTCCTATAATTCACCCCTCCACTTT
>15|NA|TRBJ2-7|TRBV5-6|NA
CASSPRSGNYYEQYF
TGTGCCAGCAGCCCACGATCAGGGAATTACTACGAGCAGTACTTC
>16|NA|TRBJ2-2|TRBV19|TRBD2
CASSIGAGGPHGELFF
TGTGCCAGTAGTATCGGGGCGGGAGGGCCCCACGGGGAGCTGTTTTTT
>17|NA|TRBJ2-2|TRBV5-6|TRBD2
CASSLLQREGRGGELFF
TGTGCCAGCAGCTTGCTGCAGCGGGAGGGCCGGGGCGGGGAGCTGTTTTTT
>15|NA|TRBJ1-5|TRBV6-5|TRBD1
CASSRQGYDNQPQHF
TGTGCCAGCAGTCGACAGGGATACGACAATCAGCCCCAGCATTTT
>16|NA|TRBJ2-1|TRBV5-1|NA
CASSLGVGISYNEQFF
TGCGCCAGCAGCTTGGGGGTCGGGATCTCCTACAATGAGCAGTTCTTC
>15|NA|TRBJ2-7|TRBV4-2|NA
CASSPEWGESHEQYF
TGTGCCAGCAGCCCGGAGTGGGGGGAATCCCACGAGCAGTACTTC
>16|NA|TRBJ1-5|TRBV2|TRBD1
CASSVGTGNSNQPQHF
TGTGCCAGCAGCGTAGGGACAGGAAATAGCAATCAGCCCCAGCATTTT
>16|NA|TRBJ2-1|TRBV6-1|NA
CASSEAFKSGDNEQFF
TGTGCCAGCAGTGAAGCTTTTAAATCAGGGGACAATGAGCAGTTCTTC
>17|few|TRBJ2-1|TRBV7-8|TRBD1
CASSLGTGNPSYNEQFF
TGTGCCAGCAGCTTAGGGACAGGGAACCCCTCCTACAATGAGCAGTTCTTC
>15|NA|TRBJ1-2|TRBV4-3|TRBD1
CASSQRTGDNYGYTF
TGCGCCAGCAGCCAACGGACAGGGGATAACTATGGCTACACCTTC
>11|NA|TRBJ1-2|TRBV20-1|NA
CSAAGGYGYTF
TGCAGTGCCGCGGGGGGGTATGGCTACACCTTC
>15|NA|TRBJ2-6|TRBV5-1|NA
CASSPDRPGANVLTF
TGCGCCAGCAGCCCGGACAGACCTGGGGCCAACGTCCTGACTTTC
>14|NA|TRBJ2-3|TRBV7-9|NA
CASSPSASTDTQYF
TGTGCCAGCAGCCCTAGCGCAAGCACAGATACGCAGTATTTT
>15|NA|TRBJ2-1|TRBV4-2|TRBD1
CASSSPGQGAREQFF
TGTGCCAGCAGCTCACCGGGACAGGGGGCACGAGAGCAGTTCTTC
>15|NA|TRBJ1-5|TRBV2|NA
CASRQGSDWYQPQHF
TGTGCCAGCAGACAGGGTTCGGATTGGTATCAGCCCCAGCATTTT
>14|NA|TRBJ1-1|TRBV6-6|NA
CASSRNRENTEAFF
TGTGCCAGCAGCCGCAACAGGGAGAACACTGAAGCTTTCTTT
>12|NA|TRBJ1-1|TRBV19|NA
CACGLMSTEAFF
TGTGCCTGCGGCTTAATGAGCACTGAAGCTTTCTTT
>16|NA|TRBJ2-3|TRBV28|TRBD2
CASSFRTSGRTDTQYF
TGTGCCAGCAGTTTTCGGACTAGCGGACGCACAGATACGCAGTATTTT
>11|few|TRBJ1-1|TRBV28|NA
CASSFWAGAFF
TGTGCCAGCAGTTTCTGGGCGGGAGCTTTCTTT
>15|NA|TRBJ1-5|TRBV7-9|TRBD1
CASSPDTGGRQPQHF
TGTGCCAGCAGCCCAGATACAGGGGGCCGACAGCCCCAGCATTTT
>15|NA|TRBJ2-7|TRBV5-1|TRBD2
CASSLTSARTYEQYF
TGCGCCAGCAGCTTAACTAGCGCTCGGACCTACGAGCAGTACTTC
>15|once|TRBJ1-5|TRBV5-6|NA
CASSLQTTPPGPQHF
TGTGCCAGCAGCTTGCAGACGACACCCCCTGGGCCCCAGCATTTT
>13|few|TRBJ2-1|TRBV7-2|NA
CASSLVWGHEQFF
TGTGCCAGCAGCTTAGTCTGGGGGCATGAGCAGTTCTTC
>15|few|TRBJ2-2|TRBV4-1|NA
CASSQGQGGTGELFF
TGCGCCAGCAGCCAAGGTCAGGGCGGCACCGGGGAGCTGTTTTTT
>16|NA|TRBJ2-7|TRBV7-2|TRBD1
CASRFSPGQGSYEQYF
TGTGCCAGCAGGTTTTCTCCGGGACAGGGTTCCTACGAGCAGTACTTC
>14|NA|TRBJ2-1|TRBV5-1|TRBD2
CASSLIAGDNEQFF
TGCGCCAGCAGCTTGATAGCGGGGGATAATGAGCAGTTCTTC
>18|few|TRBJ1-6|TRBV5-4|NA
CASSGGGKTGNINSPLHF
TGTGCCAGCAGTGGGGGAGGGAAGACAGGAAATATTAATTCACCCCTCCACTTT
>14|NA|TRBJ2-3|TRBV18|TRBD1
CASTGTGSTDTQYF
TGTGCCAGCACAGGGACAGGTAGCACAGATACGCAGTATTTT
>19|NA|TRBJ2-1|TRBV7-8|TRBD2
CASSLRTSGGANSYNEQFF
TGTGCCAGCAGCTTGAGGACTAGCGGGGGGGCTAACTCCTACAATGAGCAGTTCTTC
>15|NA|TRBJ2-3|TRBV29-1|TRBD2
CSVETSGVGGDTQYF
TGCAGCGTCGAGACTAGCGGGGTGGGGGGAGATACGCAGTATTTT
>16|NA|TRBJ2-6|TRBV6-1|NA
CASSEAVAAGANVLTF
TGTGCCAGCAGTGAAGCCGTGGCAGCTGGGGCCAACGTCCTGACTTTC
>15|NA|TRBJ2-1|TRBV19|TRBD2
CASSIGLAPYNEQFF
TGTGCCAGTAGTATCGGACTAGCCCCCTACAATGAGCAGTTCTTC
>16|NA|TRBJ2-3|TRBV5-1|NA
CASSPFEGGPTDTQYF
TGCGCCAGCAGCCCCTTTGAGGGGGGGCCCACAGATACGCAGTATTTT
>18|NA|TRBJ2-3|TRBV25-1|TRBD2
CASSQGTSGSAEGDTQYF
TGTGCCAGCAGTCAAGGGACTAGCGGGAGCGCCGAAGGAGATACGCAGTATTTT
>17|NA|TRBJ2-3|TRBV2|TRBD2
CASIPGRGGPGTDTQYF
TGTGCCAGCATCCCGGGGCGGGGGGGGCCTGGCACAGATACGCAGTATTTT
>15|NA|TRBJ2-3|TRBV6-1|NA
CASSEAGLYTDTQYF
TGTGCCAGCAGTGAAGCGGGGCTATACACAGATACGCAGTATTTT
>15|NA|TRBJ1-2|TRBV6-1|TRBD1
CASSDGQAKDYGYTF
TGTGCCAGCAGTGATGGACAGGCTAAGGACTATGGCTACACCTTC
>15|few|TRBJ1-1|TRBV10-3|TRBD1
CAISEHDRGRTEAFF
TGTGCCATCAGTGAGCACGACAGGGGGCGAACTGAAGCTTTCTTT
>18|NA|TRBJ2-6|TRBV10-3|NA
CAISESGQRDSGANVLTF
TGTGCCATCAGTGAGTCTGGACAGCGTGACTCTGGGGCCAACGTCCTGACTTTC
>14|NA|TRBJ2-6|TRBV4-3|NA
CASSSGDGANVLTF
TGCGCCAGCAGCTCAGGGGATGGGGCCAACGTCCTGACTTTC
>14|once|TRBJ2-5|TRBV5-1|TRBD1
CASSLQDRGETQYF
TGCGCCAGCAGCTTGCAGGACAGGGGAGAGACCCAGTACTTC
>11|NA|TRBJ1-1|TRBV27|NA
CASRTATEAFF
TGTGCCAGCAGGACAGCCACTGAAGCTTTCTTT
>13|NA|TRBJ2-7|TRBV6-4|NA
CASSGLKAYEQYF
TGTGCCAGCTCGGGACTTAAAGCCTACGAGCAGTACTTC
>13|medium-sized|TRBJ1-4|TRBV28|NA
CASSLGQNEKLFF
TGTGCCAGCAGTTTAGGACAGAATGAAAAACTGTTTTTT
>14|NA|TRBJ1-1|TRBV5-8|NA
CASTLWRGDTEAFF
TGTGCCAGCACCCTGTGGAGGGGAGACACTGAAGCTTTCTTT
>16|NA|TRBJ2-7|TRBV7-2|TRBD2
CASSSTLAAYSYEQYF
TGTGCCAGCAGCTCGACACTAGCGGCGTATTCCTACGAGCAGTACTTC
>12|NA|TRBJ2-7|TRBV11-2|NA
CASSLGAGEQYF
TGTGCCAGCAGCTTAGGGGCCGGCGAGCAGTACTTC
>15|NA|TRBJ1-4|TRBV6-5|TRBD1
CASGRGDRESQKLFF
TGTGCCAGCGGACGAGGGGACAGGGAAAGTCAAAAACTGTTTTTT
>14|NA|TRBJ2-7|TRBV4-3|TRBD2
CASSQDSGRAEQYF
TGCGCCAGCAGCCAAGATAGCGGGAGAGCCGAGCAGTACTTC